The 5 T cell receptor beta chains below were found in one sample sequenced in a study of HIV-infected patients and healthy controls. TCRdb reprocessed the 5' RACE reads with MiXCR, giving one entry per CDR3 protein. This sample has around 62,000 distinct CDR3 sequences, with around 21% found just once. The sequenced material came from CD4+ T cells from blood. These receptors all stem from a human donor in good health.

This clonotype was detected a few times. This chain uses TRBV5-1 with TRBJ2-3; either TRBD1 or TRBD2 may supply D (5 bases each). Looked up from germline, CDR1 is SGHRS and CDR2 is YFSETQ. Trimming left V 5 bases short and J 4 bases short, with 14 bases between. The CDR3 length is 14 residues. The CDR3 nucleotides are TGCGCCAGCAGTTCCGGGACCCCCGCAGATACGCAGTATTTT. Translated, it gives CASSSGTPADTQYF.

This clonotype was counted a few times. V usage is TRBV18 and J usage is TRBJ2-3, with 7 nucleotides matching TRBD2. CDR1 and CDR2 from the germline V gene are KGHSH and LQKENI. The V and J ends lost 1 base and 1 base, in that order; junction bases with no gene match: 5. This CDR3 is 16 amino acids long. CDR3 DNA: TGTGCCAGCTCACCACAGTCTAGCGGTCGCACAGATACGCAGTATTTT. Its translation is CASSPQSSGRTDTQYF.

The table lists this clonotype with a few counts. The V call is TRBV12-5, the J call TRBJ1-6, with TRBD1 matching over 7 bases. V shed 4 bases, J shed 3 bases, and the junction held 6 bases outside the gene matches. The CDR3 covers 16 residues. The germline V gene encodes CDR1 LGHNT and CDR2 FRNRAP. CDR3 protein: CASGSDRSYYNSPLHF. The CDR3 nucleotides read TGTGCTAGTGGTTCGGACAGGAGCTACTATAATTCACCCCTCCACTTT. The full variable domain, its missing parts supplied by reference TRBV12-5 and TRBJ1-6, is DARVTQTPRHKVTEMGQEVTMRCQPILGHNTVFWYRQTMMQGLELLAYFRNRAPLDDSGMPKDRFSAEMPDATLATLKIQPSEPRDSAVYFCASGSDRSYYNSPLHFGNGTRLTVT.

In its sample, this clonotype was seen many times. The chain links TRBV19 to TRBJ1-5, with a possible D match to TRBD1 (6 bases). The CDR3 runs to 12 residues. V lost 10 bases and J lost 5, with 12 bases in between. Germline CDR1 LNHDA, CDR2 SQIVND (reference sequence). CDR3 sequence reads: CATKQGDQPQHF. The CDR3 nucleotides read TGTGCCACCAAACAGGGCGATCAGCCCCAGCATTTT. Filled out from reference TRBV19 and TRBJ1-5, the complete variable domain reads DGGITQSPKYLFRKEGQNVTLSCEQNLNHDAMYWYRQDPGQGLRLIYYSQIVNDFQKGDIAEGYSVSREKKESFPLTVTSAQKNPTAFYLCATKQGDQPQHFGDGTRLSIL.

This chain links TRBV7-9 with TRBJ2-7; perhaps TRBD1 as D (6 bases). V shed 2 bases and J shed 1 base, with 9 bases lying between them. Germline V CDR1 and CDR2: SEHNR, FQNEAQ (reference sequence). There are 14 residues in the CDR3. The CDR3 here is CASSLSRGSYEQYF. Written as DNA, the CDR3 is TGTGCCAGCAGCTTATCAAGGGGGTCCTACGAGCAGTACTTC.